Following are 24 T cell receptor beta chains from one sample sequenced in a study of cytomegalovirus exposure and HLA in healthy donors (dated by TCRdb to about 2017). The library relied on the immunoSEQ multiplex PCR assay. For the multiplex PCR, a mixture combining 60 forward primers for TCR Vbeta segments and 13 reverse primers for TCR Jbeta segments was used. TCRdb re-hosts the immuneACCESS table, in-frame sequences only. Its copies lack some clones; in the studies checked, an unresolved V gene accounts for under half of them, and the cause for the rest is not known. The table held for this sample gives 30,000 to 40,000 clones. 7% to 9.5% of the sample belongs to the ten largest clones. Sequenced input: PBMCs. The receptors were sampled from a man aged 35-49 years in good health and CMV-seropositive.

This CDR3 is CASSFGRSSYGYTF. As DNA, the CDR3 is TGTGCCAGCAGCTTTGGCAGGTCCTCCTATGGCTACACCTTC. The chain has TRBV7-2 and TRBJ1-2; no clear D gene. Germline-derived CDR1 and CDR2 are SGHTA and FQGNSA. V lost 3 bases, J lost 4 bases, and 12 bases lay in between. CDR3 length: 14 residues.

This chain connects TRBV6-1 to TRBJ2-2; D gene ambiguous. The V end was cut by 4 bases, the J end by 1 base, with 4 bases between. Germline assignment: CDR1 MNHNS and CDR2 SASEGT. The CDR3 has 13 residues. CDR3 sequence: CASSVQNTGELFF. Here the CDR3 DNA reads TGTGCCAGCAGTGTCCAGAACACCGGGGAGCTGTTTTTT.

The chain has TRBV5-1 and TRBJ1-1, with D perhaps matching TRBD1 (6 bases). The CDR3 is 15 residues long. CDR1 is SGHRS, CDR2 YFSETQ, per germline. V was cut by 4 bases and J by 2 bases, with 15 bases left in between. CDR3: CASSTWDTSNTEAFF. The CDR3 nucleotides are TGCGCCAGCAGCACGTGGGACACCTCTAACACTGAAGCTTTCTTT.

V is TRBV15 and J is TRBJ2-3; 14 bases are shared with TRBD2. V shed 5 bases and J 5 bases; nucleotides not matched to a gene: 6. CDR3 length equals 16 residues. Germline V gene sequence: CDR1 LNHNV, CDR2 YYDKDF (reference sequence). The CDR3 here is CATSGRLAGGIDTQYF. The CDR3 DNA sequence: TGTGCCACCAGCGGAAGACTAGCGGGGGGGATAGATACGCAGTATTTT.

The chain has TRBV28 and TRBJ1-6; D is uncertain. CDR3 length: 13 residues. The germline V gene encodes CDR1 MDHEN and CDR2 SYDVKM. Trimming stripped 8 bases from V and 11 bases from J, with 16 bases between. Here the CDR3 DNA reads TGTGCCAGCGGCAGTGACGGGTACGCACCCCTCCACTTT. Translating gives CASGSDGYAPLHF.

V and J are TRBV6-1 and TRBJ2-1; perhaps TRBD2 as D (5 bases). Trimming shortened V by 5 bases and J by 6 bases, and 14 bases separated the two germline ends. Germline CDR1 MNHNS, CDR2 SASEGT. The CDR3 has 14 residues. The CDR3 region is CASSNGVASNEQFF. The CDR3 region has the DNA TGTGCCAGCAGTAATGGCGTAGCGAGCAATGAGCAGTTCTTC.

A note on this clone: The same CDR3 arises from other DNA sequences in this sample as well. The CDR3 DNA reads TGTGCCAGGATTGGGACAGCCCTGAACGGTGGTCATTCACCCCTCCACTTT. Residues: CARIGTALNGGHSPLHF. The genes are TRBV19 and TRBJ1-6; 7 bases are shared with TRBD1. CDR1 LNHDA and CDR2 SQIVND come from the germline V gene (reference sequence). V shed 9 bases and J 8 bases; nucleotides not matched to a gene: 19. The length of the CDR3 is 17 residues.

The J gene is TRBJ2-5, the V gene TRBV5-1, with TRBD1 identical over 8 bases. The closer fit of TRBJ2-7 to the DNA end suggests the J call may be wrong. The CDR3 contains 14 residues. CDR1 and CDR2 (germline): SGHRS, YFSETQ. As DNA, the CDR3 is TGCGCCAGCAGCGACGGACAGGGATCTGGCGAGCAGTACTTC. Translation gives CASSDGQGSGEQYF.

The CDR3 loop is CASSLLAGGETQYF. The CDR3 DNA reads as TGTGCCAGCAGTTTACTAGCGGGAGGAGAGACCCAGTACTTC. The genes are TRBV27 and TRBJ2-5; 11 nucleotides agree with TRBD2. This CDR3 contains 14 residues. Germline V lookup: CDR1 MNHEY, CDR2 SMNVEV (reference sequence). After removal of 2 bases from V and 4 bases from J, the junction contained 0 bases not matched to a gene.

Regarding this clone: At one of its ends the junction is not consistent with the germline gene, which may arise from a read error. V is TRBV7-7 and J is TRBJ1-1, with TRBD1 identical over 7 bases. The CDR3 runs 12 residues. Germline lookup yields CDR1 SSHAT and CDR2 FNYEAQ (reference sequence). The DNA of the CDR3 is TGTGCTAGCAGCGGGTCGGGACAGGAAGCTTTCTTT. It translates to CASSGSGQEAFF.

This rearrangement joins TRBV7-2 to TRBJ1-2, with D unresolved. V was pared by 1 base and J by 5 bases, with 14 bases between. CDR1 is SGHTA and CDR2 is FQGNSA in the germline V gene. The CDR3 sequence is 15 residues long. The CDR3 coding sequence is TGTGCCAGCAGCTTAGGGTCCGCGACTGCTTATGGCTACACCTTC. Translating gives CASSLGSATAYGYTF.

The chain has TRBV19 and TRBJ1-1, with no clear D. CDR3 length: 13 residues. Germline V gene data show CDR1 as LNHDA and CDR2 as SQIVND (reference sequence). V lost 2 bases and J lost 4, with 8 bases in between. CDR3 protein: CASSILYGTEAFF. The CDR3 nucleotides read TGTGCCAGTAGTATACTATACGGCACTGAAGCTTTCTTT.

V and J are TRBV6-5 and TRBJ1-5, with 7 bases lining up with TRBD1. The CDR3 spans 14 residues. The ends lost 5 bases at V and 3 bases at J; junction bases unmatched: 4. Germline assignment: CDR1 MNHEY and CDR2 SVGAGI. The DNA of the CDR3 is TGTGCCAGCAGTCCGACAGGGTTCAATCAGCCCCAGCATTTT. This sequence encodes CASSPTGFNQPQHF.

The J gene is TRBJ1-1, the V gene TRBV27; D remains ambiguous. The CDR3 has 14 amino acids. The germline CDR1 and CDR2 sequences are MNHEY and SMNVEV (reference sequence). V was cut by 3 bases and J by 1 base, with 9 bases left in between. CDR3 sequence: CASSFIGGNTEAFF. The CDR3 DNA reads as TGTGCCAGCAGTTTTATCGGAGGGAACACTGAAGCTTTCTTT.

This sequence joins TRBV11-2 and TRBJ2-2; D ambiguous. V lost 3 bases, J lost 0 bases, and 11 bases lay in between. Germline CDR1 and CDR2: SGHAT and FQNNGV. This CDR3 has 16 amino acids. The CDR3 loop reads CASSFLAQPNTGELFF. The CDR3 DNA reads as TGTGCCAGCAGCTTCTTAGCACAACCGAACACCGGGGAGCTGTTTTTT.

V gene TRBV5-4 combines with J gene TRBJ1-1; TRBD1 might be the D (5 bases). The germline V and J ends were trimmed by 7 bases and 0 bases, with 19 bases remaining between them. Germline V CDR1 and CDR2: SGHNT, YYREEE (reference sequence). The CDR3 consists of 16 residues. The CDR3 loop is CASRQSAPYLNTEAFF. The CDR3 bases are TGTGCCAGCCGACAGTCAGCTCCTTACCTGAACACTGAAGCTTTCTTT.

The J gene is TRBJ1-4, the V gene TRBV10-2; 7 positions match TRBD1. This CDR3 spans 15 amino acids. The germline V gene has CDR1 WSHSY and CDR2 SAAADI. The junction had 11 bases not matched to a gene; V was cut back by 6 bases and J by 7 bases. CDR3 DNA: TGCGCCAGCAGGGATCCTGACAGGGTGGGTGAAAAACTGTTTTTT. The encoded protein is CASRDPDRVGEKLFF.

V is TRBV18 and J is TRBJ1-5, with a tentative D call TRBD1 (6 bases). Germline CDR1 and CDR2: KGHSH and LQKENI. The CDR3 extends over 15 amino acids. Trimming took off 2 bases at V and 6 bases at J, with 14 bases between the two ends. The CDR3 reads CASSPGGGPTQPQHF. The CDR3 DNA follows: TGTGCCAGCTCACCAGGCGGGGGGCCTACTCAGCCCCAGCATTTT.

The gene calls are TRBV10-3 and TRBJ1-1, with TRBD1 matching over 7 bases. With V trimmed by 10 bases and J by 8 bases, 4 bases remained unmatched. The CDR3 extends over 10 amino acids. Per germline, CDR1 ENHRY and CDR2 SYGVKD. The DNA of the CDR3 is TGTGCCACGGGGACAGCCGAAGCTTTCTTT. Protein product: CATGTAEAFF.

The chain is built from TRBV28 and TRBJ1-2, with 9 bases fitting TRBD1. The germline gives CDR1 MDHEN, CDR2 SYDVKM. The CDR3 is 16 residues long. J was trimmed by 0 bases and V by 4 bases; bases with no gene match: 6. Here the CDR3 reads CASSSGTGLTNYGYTF. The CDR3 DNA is TGTGCCAGCAGTTCCGGGACAGGGTTGACTAACTATGGCTACACCTTC.

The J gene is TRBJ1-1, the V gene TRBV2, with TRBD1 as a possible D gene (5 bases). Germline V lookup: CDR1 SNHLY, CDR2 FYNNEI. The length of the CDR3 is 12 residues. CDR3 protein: CAGSGTGTEAFF. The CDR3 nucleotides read TGTGCAGGGTCGGGGACTGGCACTGAAGCTTTCTTT.

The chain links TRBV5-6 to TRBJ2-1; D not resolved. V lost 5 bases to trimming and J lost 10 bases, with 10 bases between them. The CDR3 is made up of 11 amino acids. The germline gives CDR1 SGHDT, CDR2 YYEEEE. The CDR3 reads CASSYRREQFF. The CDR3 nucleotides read TGTGCCAGCAGTTATCGCAGGGAGCAGTTCTTC. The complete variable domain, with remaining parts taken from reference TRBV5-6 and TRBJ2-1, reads DAGVTQSPTHLIKTRGQQVTLRCSPKSGHDTVSWYQQALGQGPQFIFQYYEEEERQRGNFPDRFSGHQFPNYSSELNVNALLLGDSALYLCASSYRREQFFGPGTRLTVL.

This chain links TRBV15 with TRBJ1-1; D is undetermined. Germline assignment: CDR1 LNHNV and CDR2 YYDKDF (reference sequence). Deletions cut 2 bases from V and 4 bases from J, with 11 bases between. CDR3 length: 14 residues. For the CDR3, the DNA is TGTGCCACCAGCAGATCCGGGGAACGCACTGAAGCTTTCTTT. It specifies CATSRSGERTEAFF. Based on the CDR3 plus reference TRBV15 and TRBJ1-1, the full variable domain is DAMVIQNPRYQVTQFGKPVTLSCSQTLNHNVMYWYQQKSSQAPKLLFHYYDKDFNNEADTPDNFQSRRPNTSFCFLDIRSPGLGDTAMYLCATSRSGERTEAFFGQGTRLTVV.

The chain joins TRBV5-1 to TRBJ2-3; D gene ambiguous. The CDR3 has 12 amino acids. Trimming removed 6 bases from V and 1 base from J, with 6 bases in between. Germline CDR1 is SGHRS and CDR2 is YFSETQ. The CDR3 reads CASTSGTDTQYF. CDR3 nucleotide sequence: TGCGCCAGCACTTCGGGCACAGATACGCAGTATTTT.